These 13 T cell receptor beta chains share one sample of origin, sequenced in a study of cytomegalovirus exposure and HLA in healthy donors. Both 60 Vbeta primers and 13 Jbeta primers went into the PCR. Repertoires were generated with immunoSEQ multiplex PCR, while TCRdb's copy carries only in-frame clones and drops some. The table includes 150,000 to 200,000 clones, about 79% detected once. The sequenced sample was PBMCs. The receptors were sampled from a woman in her fifties or sixties in good health and CMV-seropositive.

The chain combines TRBV27 with TRBJ2-5; the D gene is possibly TRBD1 (6 bases). Looked up from germline, CDR1 is MNHEY and CDR2 is SMNVEV (reference sequence). The CDR3 is 14 residues long. The V end was cut by 5 bases, the J end by 7 bases, with 17 bases between. In DNA, the CDR3 is TGTGCCAGCAGTCCTTGGGGGCCAGTGGGGACCCAGTACTTC. It codes for CASSPWGPVGTQYF.

The gene calls are TRBV19 and TRBJ1-1; 7 bases line up with TRBD1. V trimming: 4 bases; J trimming: 2 bases; junction bases outside the gene matches: 4. Germline V CDR1 and CDR2: LNHDA, SQIVND (reference sequence). This CDR3 has 14 residues. The CDR3 DNA is TGTGCCAGTAGTAACAGGGGCCATAACACTGAAGCTTTCTTT. Protein product: CASSNRGHNTEAFF. Together with reference TRBV19 and TRBJ1-1, the CDR3 gives the full variable domain: DGGITQSPKYLFRKEGQNVTLSCEQNLNHDAMYWYRQDPGQGLRLIYYSQIVNDFQKGDIAEGYSVSREKKESFPLTVTSAQKNPTAFYLCASSNRGHNTEAFFGQGTRLTVV.

This chain uses TRBV19 with TRBJ2-1; tentatively, D is TRBD1 (5 bases). CDR1 is LNHDA, CDR2 SQIVND, per germline (reference sequence). V was cut by 6 bases and J by 7 bases, with 10 bases left in between. The CDR3 consists of 12 residues. The CDR3, as DNA: TGTGCCAGTAGAGGGGTCGTGAATGAGCAGTTCTTC. Translating it yields CASRGVVNEQFF.

The V and J genes are TRBV28 and TRBJ2-1; D remains ambiguous. In germline, CDR1 is MDHEN, CDR2 SYDVKM. The length of the CDR3 is 13 residues. Trimming took off 7 bases at V and 6 bases at J, with 13 bases between the two ends. DNA of the CDR3: TGTGCCAGCACCTCCGGAAGGAGCAATGAGCAGTTCTTC. Its protein product is CASTSGRSNEQFF.

The chain is built from TRBV4-1 and TRBJ2-7, with TRBD2 identical over 11 bases. Germline CDR1 is MGHRA and CDR2 is YSYEKL. The CDR3 is 15 amino acids. The V segment lost 3 bases and the J segment 4 bases; nucleotides outside the gene matches: 5. The CDR3 nucleotides read TGCGCCAGCAGCCAGACTAGCGGGATTAGGTACGAGCAGTACTTC. Protein product: CASSQTSGIRYEQYF.

This chain uses TRBV18 with TRBJ1-4; the match to TRBD1 covers 9 bases. Germline V CDR1 and CDR2: KGHSH, LQKENI. The CDR3 runs 15 residues. V dropped 6 bases and J dropped 4; count of bases not matched to a gene: 6. The CDR3 region is CASSLRQGDNEKLFF. The CDR3 nucleotides are TGTGCCAGCTCCCTCAGACAGGGGGATAATGAAAAACTGTTTTTT.

This rearrangement joins TRBV15 to TRBJ1-6; perhaps TRBD1 as D (5 bases). The V and J ends lost 3 bases and 9 bases respectively, with 15 bases between them. Germline assignment: CDR1 LNHNV and CDR2 YYDKDF (reference sequence). This CDR3 is built from 15 residues. In nucleotides, the CDR3 is TGTGCCACCAGCAGGGACCCATCCGGGGGTTCACCCCTCCACTTT. It encodes CATSRDPSGGSPLHF.

This clone was detected once. The chain employs TRBV27 and TRBJ2-7, with TRBD1 matching over 8 bases. This CDR3 contains 14 residues. The trim removed 6 bases at V and 5 bases at J, leaving 9 bases unmatched. Germline CDR1 and CDR2: MNHEY and SMNVEV (reference sequence). The CDR3 DNA follows: TGTGCCAGCAGCAACCTCCGACAGGGGAACGAGCAGTACTTC. Translating gives CASSNLRQGNEQYF.

This clone appeared once. The rearrangement links TRBV7-3 to TRBJ2-1; the D gene is possibly TRBD1 (5 bases). V lost 4 bases to trimming and J lost 6 bases, with 13 bases between them. There are 14 residues in the CDR3. The V gene's germline CDR1 is SGHTA and CDR2 FQGTGA. The CDR3 reads CASSSTDNLNEQFF. Written as DNA, the CDR3 is TGTGCCAGCAGCTCCACGGACAATCTCAATGAGCAGTTCTTC. Full variable domain (missing parts from reference TRBV7-3 and TRBJ2-1): GAGVSQTPSNKVTEKGKYVELRCDPISGHTALYWYRQSLGQGPEFLIYFQGTGAADDSGLPNDRFFAVRPEGSVSTLKIQRTERGDSAVYLCASSSTDNLNEQFFGPGTRLTVL.

This chain joins TRBV6-5 and TRBJ2-1; D not certain. Germline values: CDR1 MNHEY, CDR2 SVGAGI. The length of the CDR3 is 15 residues. V gave up 2 bases and J gave up 8 bases, with 16 bases separating them. The CDR3 loop is CASSYVVSSSDEQFF. The CDR3 DNA reads as TGTGCCAGCAGTTACGTAGTTTCTTCGTCCGATGAGCAGTTCTTC.

This clone was observed a few times. This chain links TRBV7-6 with TRBJ2-5; possibly TRBD2 for D (6 bases). CDR3 length: 15 amino acids. Trimming removed 0 bases from V and 3 bases from J, with 11 bases in between. Per the germline V gene, CDR1 is SGHVS and CDR2 is FNYEAQ. CDR3 sequence reads: CASSLAGGRKETQYF. As DNA, the CDR3 is TGTGCCAGCAGCTTAGCGGGGGGACGAAAAGAGACCCAGTACTTC.

This clone was counted between two and nine times. The CDR3 DNA reads TGTGCCAGCAGCCAGAGGGGGACAGATACGCAGTATTTT. Residues: CASSQRGTDTQYF. The gene calls are TRBV13 and TRBJ2-3; possibly TRBD1 for D (6 bases). Germline loops: CDR1 PRHDT, CDR2 FYEKMQ (reference sequence). CDR3 length: 13 amino acids. V dropped 5 bases and J dropped 3 bases, with 9 bases sitting between them.

V usage is TRBV4-3 and J usage is TRBJ1-2; D is unresolved. Trimming removed 0 bases at V and 0 bases at J, with 8 bases between. CDR3 size: 15 residues. From germline, CDR1 is LGHNA and CDR2 YSLEER. The CDR3 DNA reads as TGCGCCAGCAGCCAAGATTTGGCAGCTAACTATGGCTACACCTTC. The encoded protein is CASSQDLAANYGYTF.